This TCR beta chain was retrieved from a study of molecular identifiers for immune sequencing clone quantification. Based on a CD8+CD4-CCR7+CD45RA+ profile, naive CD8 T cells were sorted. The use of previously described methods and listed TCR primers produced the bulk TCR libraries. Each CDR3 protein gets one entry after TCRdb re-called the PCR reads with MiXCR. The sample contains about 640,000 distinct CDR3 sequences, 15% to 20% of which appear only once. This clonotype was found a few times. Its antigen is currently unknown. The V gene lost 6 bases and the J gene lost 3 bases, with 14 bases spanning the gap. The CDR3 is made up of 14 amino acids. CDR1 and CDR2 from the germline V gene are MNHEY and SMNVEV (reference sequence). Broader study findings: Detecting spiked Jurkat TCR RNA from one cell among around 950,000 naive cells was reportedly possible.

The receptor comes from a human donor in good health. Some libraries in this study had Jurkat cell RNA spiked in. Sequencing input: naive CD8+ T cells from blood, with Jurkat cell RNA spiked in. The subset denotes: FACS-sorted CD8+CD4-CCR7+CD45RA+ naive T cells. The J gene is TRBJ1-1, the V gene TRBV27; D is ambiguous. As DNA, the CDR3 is TGTGCCAGCAGCGAGGTAGGGTGGGACACTGAAGCTTTCTTT. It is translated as CASSEVGWDTEAFF.